This entry lists 31 T cell receptor beta chains sequenced from one sample in a study of T-cell reconstitution after alpha-beta-depleted transplantation in children. For TCRbeta, the library was prepared with unique molecular identifiers. TCRdb fed the PCR reads into MiXCR, producing one record per CDR3 protein. The sample has around 360,000 distinct CDR3 sequences, over 9% seen once. This sample comprised PBMCs from the stem cell graft donor, obtained from the stem cell graft. The receptors here all came from a human donor who donated a stem cell graft to a child with acute lymphoblastic leukemia.

V and J are TRBV5-5 and TRBJ1-1, with 8 bases matching TRBD1. The CDR3 runs 14 residues. CDR1 SGHKS and CDR2 YYEKEE come from the germline V gene (reference sequence). Trimming at V came to 6 bases and at J to 5 bases, leaving 9 bases not matched to a gene. The CDR3 loop is CASTSQGEGTEAFF. CDR3 in DNA: TGTGCCAGCACCTCACAGGGGGAAGGGACTGAAGCTTTCTTT.

V usage is TRBV12-3 or TRBV12-4 and J usage is TRBJ1-2; no definite D call. V was pared by 3 bases and J by 8 bases, with 7 bases between. CDR3 size: 11 residues. The CDR3 coding sequence is TGTGCCAGCAGTTTTGTGCAAGGCTACACCTTC. Translated, it gives CASSFVQGYTF.

V usage is TRBV28 and J usage is TRBJ1-6; weak D call: TRBD1 (5 bases). The CDR3 sequence is 20 residues long. V was clipped by 5 bases and J by 0 bases, with 23 bases between them. Germline V gives CDR1 MDHEN, CDR2 SYDVKM. The CDR3: CASSPSPGTEVSSYNSPLHF. CDR3 coding DNA: TGTGCCAGCAGTCCTAGCCCTGGGACTGAGGTTAGCTCCTATAATTCACCCCTCCACTTT.

V is TRBV11-3 and J is TRBJ2-2, with 7 bases matching TRBD1. Trimming at V came to 5 bases and at J to 4 bases, leaving 10 bases not matched to a gene. The germline V gene encodes CDR1 SGHNT and CDR2 YENEEA. The CDR3 extends over 16 amino acids. CDR3 sequence reads: CASSTTGDPFTGELFF. Here the CDR3 DNA reads TGTGCCAGCAGCACAACAGGGGATCCCTTCACCGGGGAGCTGTTTTTT.

This clonotype was seen a few times. The rearrangement uses TRBV5-6 and TRBJ2-5; 8 bases align to TRBD1. The germline V gene has CDR1 SGHDT and CDR2 YYEEEE. Trimming took 2 bases from V and 5 from J; bases not matched to a gene: 8. The CDR3 covers 15 residues. Written as DNA, the CDR3 is TGTGCCAGCAGCTTCGCCCAGGGGGCGGTGGAGACCCAGTACTTC. Translated: CASSFAQGAVETQYF.

This clonotype came up a few times. The chain employs TRBV19 and TRBJ2-7; 8 bases are a match to TRBD1. The germline CDR1 and CDR2 sequences are LNHDA and SQIVND (reference sequence). Losses at the gene ends were 8 bases for V and 4 bases for J; bases not matched to a gene: 10. This CDR3 is built from 14 residues. CDR3 sequence reads: CASAAGTGWYEQYF. CDR3 DNA: TGTGCCAGTGCTGCCGGGACAGGATGGTACGAGCAGTACTTC. The full variable domain, completed using reference TRBV19 and TRBJ2-7, is DGGITQSPKYLFRKEGQNVTLSCEQNLNHDAMYWYRQDPGQGLRLIYYSQIVNDFQKGDIAEGYSVSREKKESFPLTVTSAQKNPTAFYLCASAAGTGWYEQYFGPGTRLTVT.

This chain connects TRBV19 to TRBJ2-2, with a weak D call TRBD1 (5 bases). V was trimmed by 3 bases and J by 3 bases, leaving 11 bases between them. CDR3 length: 15 amino acids. The V gene's germline CDR1 is LNHDA and CDR2 SQIVND (reference sequence). Here the CDR3 reads CASSIGQGYTGELFF. DNA of the CDR3: TGTGCCAGTAGTATTGGCCAGGGATACACCGGGGAGCTGTTTTTT.

The chain links TRBV7-9 to TRBJ2-7; weak D call: TRBD1 (5 bases). The germline gives CDR1 SEHNR, CDR2 FQNEAQ (reference sequence). The CDR3 runs 18 residues. The V end was cut by 2 bases, the J end by 2 bases, with 22 bases between. The CDR3 bases are TGTGCCAGCAGCTTAACAGGCGGACGGGTAGGCGGAACCTACGAGCAGTACTTC. Amino acid sequence: CASSLTGGRVGGTYEQYF.

As concerns this clonotype: It may be a read error: a sequence one base away is much more abundant. The chain couples TRBV20-1 to TRBJ2-3; 7 nucleotides match TRBD1. V shed 5 bases, J shed 6 bases, and the junction held 8 bases outside the gene matches. Germline loops: CDR1 DFQATT, CDR2 SNEGSKA (reference sequence). The CDR3 is 13 amino acids. The CDR3 spells CSAERTGPDTQYF. CDR3 in DNA: TGCAGTGCTGAGCGGACAGGTCCTGATACGCAGTATTTT.

In this sample, this clonotype turned up a few times. The V call is TRBV7-8, the J call TRBJ2-2, with 8 nucleotides matching TRBD1. Germline values: CDR1 SGHVS, CDR2 FQNEAQ. The CDR3 is 16 residues long. The trim removed 5 bases at V and 5 bases at J, leaving 10 bases unmatched. CDR3 region: CASSPDRGSVTGELFF. CDR3 coding DNA: TGTGCCAGCAGCCCTGACAGGGGATCCGTTACCGGGGAGCTGTTTTTT.

This clonotype came up a few times. The chain links TRBV11-2 to TRBJ2-5, with a tentative D call TRBD2 (6 bases). CDR1 SGHAT and CDR2 FQNNGV come from the germline V gene. Trimming removed 2 bases from V and 2 bases from J, with 30 bases in between. This CDR3 has 21 residues. The CDR3 nucleotides are TGTGCCAGCAGCTTATGGGTTTTCCCGCGGGACCTCCGGCCCCTACAAGAGACCCAGTACTTC. This sequence encodes CASSLWVFPRDLRPLQETQYF.

The chain recombines TRBV27 with TRBJ2-7, with D maybe TRBD1 (6 bases). The CDR3 has 16 residues. V gave up 3 bases and J gave up 2 bases, with 17 bases separating them. Looked up from germline, CDR1 is MNHEY and CDR2 is SMNVEV (reference sequence). DNA for the CDR3: TGTGCCAGCAGTTTCCTACAGGGTCTTCGGCCCTACGAGCAGTACTTC. Translating gives CASSFLQGLRPYEQYF.

V is TRBV4-3 and J is TRBJ2-7, with TRBD2 as a possible D gene (5 bases). Trimming stripped 0 bases from V and 0 bases from J, with 12 bases between. The CDR3 sequence is 16 residues long. Germline V lookup: CDR1 LGHNA, CDR2 YSLEER. The CDR3 region has the DNA TGCGCCAGCAGCCAAGATCTGCGAGGAGGCTCCTACGAGCAGTACTTC. This translates into CASSQDLRGGSYEQYF.

Comments on this clonotype: Because the CDR3's place on the DNA is in doubt, the DNA is left out and the CDR3 is given as listed by TCRdb. V usage is TRBV7-2 and J usage is TRBJ2-7; TRBD1, the table's D call, lacks a check against the DNA. The germline V gene has CDR1 SGHTA and CDR2 FQGNSA. The CDR3 spans 15 amino acids, including both terminal residues. The CDR3 here is CASSSLRARPYEQYF.

The chain couples TRBV24-1 to TRBJ1-2; maybe TRBD1 (6 bases). The CDR3 has 14 amino acids. Germline V gene data show CDR1 as KGHDR and CDR2 as SFDVKD. V lost 0 bases, J lost 3 bases, and 7 bases lay in between. CDR3 coding DNA: TGTGCCACCAGTGATTTGAACAGGGACTATGGCTACACCTTC. Residues: CATSDLNRDYGYTF.

A few counts support this clonotype. This rearrangement joins TRBV28 to TRBJ2-7, with D tentatively TRBD2 (6 bases). The CDR3 runs to 14 residues. Germline assignment: CDR1 MDHEN and CDR2 SYDVKM. V lost 3 bases, J lost 0 bases, and 9 bases lay in between. The CDR3: CASSFHGSSYEQYF. The CDR3 DNA sequence: TGTGCCAGCAGTTTCCACGGGAGCTCCTACGAGCAGTACTTC. Supplemented by reference TRBV28 and TRBJ2-7, the full variable domain reads DVKVTQSSRYLVKRTGEKVFLECVQDMDHENMFWYRQDPGLGLRLIYFSYDVKMKEKGDIPEGYSVSREKKERFSLILESASTNQTSMYLCASSFHGSSYEQYFGPGTRLTVT.

This clonotype showed up many times. The chain couples TRBV15 to TRBJ2-3; D is ambiguous. V was pared by 3 bases and J by 5 bases, with 6 bases between. Germline V gene lookup returns CDR1 LNHNV and CDR2 YYDKDF (reference sequence). The CDR3 sequence is 12 residues long. As DNA, the CDR3 is TGTGCCACCAGCAGGAGGTTAGATACGCAGTATTTT. Translation: CATSRRLDTQYF.

The chain joins TRBV14 to TRBJ2-3; the D gene is possibly TRBD2 (5 bases). This CDR3 spans 16 amino acids. CDR1 SGHDN and CDR2 FVKESK come from the germline V gene. Trimming shortened V by 3 bases and J by 4 bases, and 17 bases separated the two germline ends. DNA for the CDR3: TGTGCCAGCAGCCACCGAGACGGGGTTTGGGCAGATACGCAGTATTTT. Translation gives CASSHRDGVWADTQYF.

This clonotype was found many times. The chain recombines TRBV6-1 with TRBJ2-1; 11 nucleotides line up with TRBD2. The germline CDR1 and CDR2 sequences are MNHNS and SASEGT. This CDR3 is built from 15 residues. Trimming took 6 bases from V and 6 from J; bases not matched to a gene: 7. CDR3: CASSSGLAESNEQFF. Written as DNA, the CDR3 is TGTGCCAGCAGCTCGGGACTAGCGGAGAGCAATGAGCAGTTCTTC.

The V gene is TRBV15, the J gene TRBJ2-1, with D tentatively TRBD1 (6 bases). This CDR3 comprises 15 residues. Trimming left V 2 bases short and J 5 bases short, with 13 bases between. Germline CDR1 is LNHNV and CDR2 is YYDKDF (reference sequence). Written as DNA, the CDR3 is TGTGCCACCAGCAGACGAACCGGGACAAACAATGAGCAGTTCTTC. Its protein is CATSRRTGTNNEQFF.

The V gene is TRBV12-3 or TRBV12-4, the J gene TRBJ2-3, with a weak D call TRBD2 (6 bases). V lost 7 bases to trimming and J lost 2 bases, with 16 bases between them. This CDR3 has 15 amino acids. CDR3 DNA: TGTGCCAGCACAAAGGGGCTAGCGTTCACAGATACGCAGTATTTT. It translates to CASTKGLAFTDTQYF.

Turning to this clonotype: Just one base apart from a much larger clone, this may be a read error. The V and J genes are TRBV5-1 and TRBJ2-2; unclear D gene. This CDR3 is 14 amino acids long. Trimming left V 1 base short and J 7 bases short, with 11 bases between. Germline V gene lookup returns CDR1 SGHRS and CDR2 YFSETQ. CDR3 in DNA: TGCGCCAGCAGCTTGAGGACCGGAAGCGGGGAGCTGTTTTTT. Protein sequence: CASSLRTGSGELFF.

The chain combines TRBV4-2 with TRBJ1-2; 8 bases match TRBD1. CDR3 length: 18 residues. V gave up 0 bases and J gave up 3 bases; unmatched junction bases: 12. Per the germline V gene, CDR1 is LGHNA and CDR2 is YNFKEQ. In nucleotides, the CDR3 is TGTGCCAGCAGCCAAGATTATAGTGGGGCAGGGGGCGACTATGGCTACACCTTC. It translates to CASSQDYSGAGGDYGYTF.

The CDR3 loop is CASSHADRDTYEQYF. In DNA form, the CDR3 reads TGCGCCAGCAGCCATGCGGACAGGGATACTTACGAGCAGTACTTC. This rearrangement joins TRBV4-3 to TRBJ2-7, with TRBD1 identical over 8 bases. CDR1 and CDR2 from the germline V gene are LGHNA and YSLEER. The CDR3 consists of 15 residues. The V and J ends lost 3 bases and 4 bases, in that order; junction bases with no gene match: 8.

V gene TRBV6-2 or TRBV6-3 combines with J gene TRBJ1-1; D possibly corresponds to TRBD1 (5 bases). Looked up from germline, CDR1 is MNHEY and CDR2 is SVGEGT. The CDR3 consists of 15 residues. V was shortened by 0 bases and J by 1 base, with 9 bases between the two germline ends. Here the CDR3 reads CASSYSQQANTEAFF. The DNA for the CDR3 is TGTGCCAGCAGTTACTCTCAACAGGCGAACACTGAAGCTTTCTTT.

The chain links TRBV20-1 to TRBJ2-7, with a tentative D call TRBD1 (6 bases). V gave up 0 bases and J gave up 7 bases, with 19 bases separating them. The CDR3 has 15 residues. The germline gives CDR1 DFQATT, CDR2 SNEGSKA (reference sequence). CDR3: CSAREGAGTEEEQYF. The CDR3 DNA follows: TGCAGTGCTAGAGAGGGGGCCGGGACGGAGGAAGAGCAGTACTTC.

V usage is TRBV28 and J usage is TRBJ2-7; TRBD1 agrees at 7 bases. Germline CDR1 is MDHEN and CDR2 is SYDVKM. V shed 6 bases, J shed 5 bases, and the junction held 4 bases outside the gene matches. The CDR3 is made up of 12 amino acids. The CDR3 DNA reads as TGTGCCAGCAGGACAGGGATGGACGAGCAGTACTTC. Its protein is CASRTGMDEQYF.

This clonotype was counted many times. The V and J genes are TRBV27 and TRBJ2-3, with TRBD1 matching 7 bases. The V gene's germline CDR1 is MNHEY and CDR2 SMNVEV (reference sequence). This CDR3 spans 16 amino acids. J lost 4 bases, V lost 5 bases, and 12 bases had no gene match. Here the CDR3 DNA reads TGTGCCAGCAGTATACCCCGCGGAACAGGGGCAGATACGCAGTATTTT. Protein sequence: CASSIPRGTGADTQYF.

This clonotype was detected only a few times. J is TRBJ2-2 and V is TRBV7-8, with D perhaps TRBD1 or TRBD2 (5 bases each). The V end lost 0 bases, the J end lost 6 bases, and 11 bases lay between the germline ends. The CDR3 loop spans 15 amino acids. CDR1 is SGHVS and CDR2 is FQNEAQ in the germline V gene. The chain's CDR3 is CASSLAGGIPGELFF. CDR3 DNA sequence: TGTGCCAGCAGCTTAGCTGGGGGAATCCCCGGGGAGCTGTTTTTT. The variable domain in full, completed from reference TRBV7-8 and TRBJ2-2, reads GAGVSQSPRYKVAKRGQDVALRCDPISGHVSLFWYQQALGQGPEFLTYFQNEAQLDKSGLPSDRFFAERPEGSVSTLKIQRTQQEDSAVYLCASSLAGGIPGELFFGEGSRLTVL.

The table lists this clonotype with many counts. This rearrangement joins TRBV15 to TRBJ2-1, with 11 bases aligning to TRBD2. The CDR3 has 14 residues. Unmatched junction bases numbered 2, after V lost 8 bases and J lost 2 bases. The germline CDR1 and CDR2 sequences are LNHNV and YYDKDF (reference sequence). CDR3 sequence: CATGGLAAYNEQFF. As DNA, the CDR3 is TGTGCCACCGGGGGACTAGCGGCCTACAATGAGCAGTTCTTC. Full variable domain (outside the CDR3, taken from reference TRBV15 and TRBJ2-1): DAMVIQNPRYQVTQFGKPVTLSCSQTLNHNVMYWYQQKSSQAPKLLFHYYDKDFNNEADTPDNFQSRRPNTSFCFLDIRSPGLGDTAMYLCATGGLAAYNEQFFGPGTRLTVL.

This chain joins TRBV12-3 or TRBV12-4 and TRBJ1-1; D uncertain. This CDR3 is built from 15 residues. With 2 bases removed from V and 0 bases from J, the gap between germline ends came to 10 bases. CDR3 sequence: CASSLLATMNTEAFF. The DNA of the CDR3 is TGTGCCAGCAGTTTATTGGCTACCATGAACACTGAAGCTTTCTTT.